Listed below are T cell receptor beta chains from one sample, sequenced in a study of early T cells in non-severe SARS-CoV-2 infection. MiXCR, run by TCRdb on the 5' RACE reads, gives a single entry per CDR3 protein. The data contain 50,000 or so distinct CDR3 sequences, approximately 5.6% of them seen just once; the ten biggest clones take up about 4.3%. Sequenced sample: whole blood. These TCRs come from an adult who was a healthcare worker with PCR-confirmed SARS-CoV-2 infection or an uninfected control (not recorded which). Each CDR3 is given with its conserved first and last residue. D genes are given only for firm matches. Clone size reads once, few, many, or a class if the clone is expanded.

DNA | CDR3 | V | D | J | size
TGTGCCAGCAGTTACTCGAGGCAGGGGCCGATGGGCGAGCAGTACTTC | CASSYSRQGPMGEQYF | TRBV6-6 | NA | TRBJ2-7 | few
TGCGCCAGCAGCTCTCAAGACCTTAACTATGGCTACACCTTC | CASSSQDLNYGYTF | TRBV5-1 | NA | TRBJ1-2 | few
TGCAGTGCCCACCGCGGGGCGGGAGGGCCTCTTATGTACGAGCAGTACTTC | CSAHRGAGGPLMYEQYF | TRBV20-1 | TRBD2 | TRBJ2-7 | few
TGCGCCAGCACGCCACACACTAGCGGGGGAACCGGCTTCGCCGGGGAGCTGTTTTTT | CASTPHTSGGTGFAGELFF | TRBV5-1 | TRBD2 | TRBJ2-2 | once
TGTGCCAGCAGCTTAGATATGAACACTGAAGCTTTCTTT | CASSLDMNTEAFF | TRBV7-9 | NA | TRBJ1-1 | many
TGCAGTGTTCACACAGGGGCCGGTCGCGATCAGCCCCAGCATTTT | CSVHTGAGRDQPQHF | TRBV20-1 | TRBD1 | TRBJ1-5 | many
TGCAGTGCTCTTAGCGATTCCTACGAGCAGTACTTC | CSALSDSYEQYF | TRBV20-1 | NA | TRBJ2-7 | many
TGTGCCAGTAGTCCGACTGAGAGCTCCTACGAGCAGTACTTC | CASSPTESSYEQYF | TRBV19 | NA | TRBJ2-7 | many
TGTGCCAGCAGCTTCCCCCCAGGGGGGAGAAACACCGGGGAGCTGTTTTTT | CASSFPPGGRNTGELFF | TRBV7-2 | NA | TRBJ2-2 | many
TGTGCCAGCAGCTATTTCGCGACTGAAGCTTTCTTT | CASSYFATEAFF | TRBV7-2 | NA | TRBJ1-1 | many
TGCAGCGTCCTGCCCGGTAGCAATCAGCCCCAGCATTTT | CSVLPGSNQPQHF | TRBV29-1 | NA | TRBJ1-5 | many
TGCAGCGTTGAAGGCCTAGCGGGAGTTGAGACCCAGTACTTC | CSVEGLAGVETQYF | TRBV29-1 | TRBD2 | TRBJ2-5 | many
TGTGCCACCAGCCGTCGACTGGACAATGAGCAGTTCTTC | CATSRRLDNEQFF | TRBV15 | NA | TRBJ2-1 | few
TGCAGCCTCGTAGGCGGCAGAGGGACGTGGGAGACCCAGTACTTC | CSLVGGRGTWETQYF | TRBV20-1 | NA | TRBJ2-5 | many
TGTGCCAGCAGCTACACCGGGGGCCGGACCGGGGAGCTGTTTTTT | CASSYTGGRTGELFF | TRBV7-9 | NA | TRBJ2-2 | few
TGTGCCAGCAGTCTTAGCGGTCTGGAGTACAATGAGCAGTTCTTC | CASSLSGLEYNEQFF | TRBV6-5 | NA | TRBJ2-1 | many